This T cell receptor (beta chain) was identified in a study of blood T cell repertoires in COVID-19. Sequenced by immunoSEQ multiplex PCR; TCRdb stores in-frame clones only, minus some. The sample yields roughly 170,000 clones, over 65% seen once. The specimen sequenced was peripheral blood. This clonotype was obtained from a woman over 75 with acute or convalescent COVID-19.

The DNA of the CDR3 is TGTGCCAGCAGTTACTCGATAGGGGGTGGCTATGGCTACACCTTC. Translation: CASSYSIGGGYGYTF. V gene TRBV6-5 combines with J gene TRBJ1-2; the D gene is possibly TRBD1 (6 bases). Trimming removed 0 bases from V and 4 bases from J, with 12 bases in between. Germline CDR1 is MNHEY and CDR2 is SVGAGI. The CDR3 length is 15 residues.